The clone carrying this T cell receptor (beta chain) has just a few counts. Its target is not known. The repertoire was sequenced with immunoSEQ multiplex PCR; TCRdb's copy has only in-frame clones and lacks some. The repertoire includes over 30,000 clones, approximately 85% of them detected once, and about 1.6% sits in the top ten. The data stem from a study of T cells in narcolepsy. For the study at large: Donors had narcolepsy type 1 or type 2, or were healthy controls. The study, taken as a whole, reports: Same-patient CSF and blood CD4+ T cell clonotypes included HCRT-specific and TRIB2-specific autoreactive ones. Healthy controls reportedly lacked the autoreactive clonotypes serially found in patients' blood. Some memory CD4+ repertoires had no autoreactive clone sequences.

This receptor was identified in a human donor with narcolepsy. The specimen sequenced was CD45RA- memory CD4+ T cells from PBMCs.

This CDR3 reads CASSQPTGPSPLHF. Written as DNA, the CDR3 is TGCGCCAGCAGCCAACCGACAGGGCCGTCACCCCTCCACTTT. This rearrangement joins TRBV4-3 to TRBJ1-6, with TRBD1 identical over 7 bases. The junction had 5 bases not matched to a gene; V was cut back by 2 bases and J by 10 bases. The CDR3 loop spans 14 amino acids. The V gene's germline CDR1 is LGHNA and CDR2 YSLEER.